A selection of T cell receptor beta chains follows, all from one sample in a study of Ad26.COV2.S vaccination and SARS-CoV-2 variants. Produced via immunoSEQ multiplex PCR; TCRdb's table is partial and in-frame only. This sample has 380,000 or so clones; approximately 83% occur once, and the top ten carry nearly 7.5%. This specimen consisted of peripheral blood, obtained in a trial of Ad26.COV2.S vaccine versus placebo. The receptors were sampled from a person between 18 and 65 years old who received the Ad26.COV2.S COVID-19 vaccine or a placebo. The CDR3 runs from the conserved cysteine through the conserved F or W. A D gene is named only where the DNA matches it firmly. Clone size is given for some rows only: seen once, a few or many times, or a class if the clone is expanded.

V: TRBV25-1
size: .
D: .
length: 11
J: TRBJ1-4
CDR3: CASSLGEKLFF
DNA: TGTGCCAGCAGTCTGGGTGAAAAACTGTTTTTT

V: TRBV4-2
size: .
D: TRBD2
length: 16
J: TRBJ2-7
CDR3: CASSVRTSGDSYEQYF
DNA: TGTGCCAGCAGCGTTCGGACTAGCGGAGATTCCTACGAGCAGTACTTC

V: TRBV2
size: many
D: .
length: 18
J: TRBJ2-2
CDR3: CASSPRDSLNFFAGELFF
DNA: TGTGCCAGCAGTCCGCGGGACTCCCTAAATTTTTTCGCCGGGGAGCTGTTTTTT

V: TRBV4-3
size: .
D: .
length: 14
J: TRBJ1-4
CDR3: CASRPQGGYEKLFF
DNA: TGCGCCAGCCGACCTCAGGGTGGTTATGAAAAACTGTTTTTT

V: TRBV19
size: .
D: .
length: 14
J: TRBJ1-5
CDR3: CASSMRRGNQPQHF
DNA: TGTGCCAGTAGTATGCGAAGGGGAAATCAGCCCCAGCATTTT

V: TRBV27
size: .
D: .
length: 14
J: TRBJ1-1
CDR3: CAPPNEWLGTEAFF
DNA: TGTGCCCCTCCAAACGAGTGGCTGGGCACTGAAGCTTTCTTT

V: TRBV13
size: .
D: .
length: 14
J: TRBJ1-2
CDR3: CASGTGFDNYGYTF
DNA: TGTGCCAGCGGGACGGGGTTTGATAACTATGGCTACACCTTC

V: TRBV9
size: .
D: .
length: 13
J: TRBJ1-2
CDR3: CASSGIGDYGYTF
DNA: TGTGCCAGCAGCGGTATAGGGGACTATGGCTACACCTTC

V: TRBV29-1
size: .
D: .
length: 14
J: TRBJ1-1
CDR3: CSVEQVAGGTEAFF
DNA: TGCAGCGTTGAACAGGTGGCCGGCGGCACTGAAGCTTTCTTT

V: TRBV6-1
size: .
D: .
length: 13
J: TRBJ1-1
CDR3: CASSENLRTEAFF
DNA: TGTGCCAGCAGTGAAAATCTCCGCACTGAAGCTTTCTTT

V: TRBV29-1
size: .
D: .
length: 15
J: TRBJ1-3
CDR3: CSVEGTVQGGNTIYF
DNA: TGCAGCGTTGAAGGGACAGTTCAAGGAGGAAACACCATATATTTT

V: TRBV1
size: .
D: .
length: 13
J: TRBJ2-1
CDR3: CTSAGLERNEQFF
DNA: TGCACCAGCGCCGGCCTTGAGCGGAATGAGCAGTTCTTC

V: TRBV5-4
size: few
D: .
length: 14
J: TRBJ2-3
CDR3: CASSLGTATDTQYF
DNA: TGTGCCAGCAGCCTCGGGACGGCCACAGATACGCAGTATTTT

V: TRBV11-1
size: .
D: TRBD1
length: 14
J: TRBJ2-7
CDR3: CASSTYRGPYEQYF
DNA: TGTGCCAGCAGCACGTACAGGGGCCCTTACGAGCAGTACTTC

V: TRBV9
size: .
D: TRBD2
length: 16
J: TRBJ2-5
CDR3: CASSPSTSVGGETQYF
DNA: TGTGCCAGCAGCCCTAGCACTAGCGTGGGCGGAGAGACCCAGTACTTC

V: TRBV20-1
size: few
D: .
length: 11
J: TRBJ2-7
CDR3: CSAGTAYEQYF
DNA: TGCAGCGCAGGAACAGCCTACGAGCAGTACTTC

V: TRBV5-4
size: .
D: .
length: 14
J: TRBJ1-1
CDR3: CASSLDGGQTEAFF
DNA: TGTGCCAGCAGCTTGGATGGGGGGCAAACTGAAGCTTTCTTT

V: TRBV19
size: once
D: .
length: 11
J: TRBJ2-7
CDR3: CASSSRYEQYF
DNA: TGTGCCAGTAGTTCTAGATACGAGCAGTACTTC

V: TRBV27
size: .
D: .
length: 15
J: TRBJ1-1
CDR3: CASSLSQVMNTEAFF
DNA: TGTGCCAGCAGTTTATCCCAGGTTATGAACACTGAAGCTTTCTTT